This TCR beta chain is from a study of early T cells in non-severe SARS-CoV-2 infection. Study information: Sequenced bulk RNA came from whole blood that was unsorted, and chains were unpaired.

Tagging with unique molecular identifiers was applied to individual cDNA molecules. TCRdb reprocessed the 5' RACE reads via MiXCR and lists one record per CDR3 protein. The sample consists of 100,000 or so distinct CDR3 sequences, around 16% of them appearing once. To note about this clonotype: Its specificity is not known.

General study findings and limits: Matching with VDJdb favored anti-spike CD8 responses (missing private and CD4 specificities).

The clonotype originates from an adult who was a healthcare worker with PCR-confirmed SARS-CoV-2 infection or an uninfected control (not recorded which). Specimen: whole blood, collected at baseline.

This chain's CDR3 is CASSLSSIYEQYF. The CDR3 nucleotides read TGCGCCAGCAGCTTGTCGAGCATCTACGAGCAGTACTTC. The J gene is TRBJ2-7, the V gene TRBV5-1; no clear D gene. There are 13 residues in the CDR3. Germline V gene sequence: CDR1 SGHRS, CDR2 YFSETQ. V lost 1 base, J lost 3 bases, and 8 bases lay in between.